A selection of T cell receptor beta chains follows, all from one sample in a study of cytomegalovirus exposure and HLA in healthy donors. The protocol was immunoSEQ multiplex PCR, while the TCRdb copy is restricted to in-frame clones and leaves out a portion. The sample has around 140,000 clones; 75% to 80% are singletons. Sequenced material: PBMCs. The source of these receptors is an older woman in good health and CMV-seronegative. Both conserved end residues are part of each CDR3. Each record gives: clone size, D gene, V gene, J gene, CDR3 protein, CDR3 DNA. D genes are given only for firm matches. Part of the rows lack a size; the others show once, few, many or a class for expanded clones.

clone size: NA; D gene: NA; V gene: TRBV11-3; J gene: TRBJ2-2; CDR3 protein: CASKGAGTGELFF; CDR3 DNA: TGTGCCAGCAAAGGGGCGGGAACCGGGGAGCTGTTTTTT
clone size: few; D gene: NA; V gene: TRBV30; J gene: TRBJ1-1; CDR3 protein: CAWRAPGATGPEAFF; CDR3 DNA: TGTGCCTGGAGGGCCCCCGGTGCCACAGGACCTGAAGCTTTCTTT
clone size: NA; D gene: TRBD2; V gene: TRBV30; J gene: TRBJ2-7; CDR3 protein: CAWSVKHGTRHFYEQYF; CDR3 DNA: TGTGCCTGGAGTGTAAAACACGGGACTAGACACTTCTACGAGCAGTACTTC
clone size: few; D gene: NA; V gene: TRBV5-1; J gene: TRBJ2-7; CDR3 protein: CASSSGGYEQYF; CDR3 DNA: TGCGCCAGCAGCTCAGGGGGGTACGAGCAGTACTTC
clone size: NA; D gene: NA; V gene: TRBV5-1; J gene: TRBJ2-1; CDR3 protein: CASSFLADSYNEQFF; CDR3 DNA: TGCGCCAGCAGCTTCTTAGCGGACTCCTACAATGAGCAGTTCTTC
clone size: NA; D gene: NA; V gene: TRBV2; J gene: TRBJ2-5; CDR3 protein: CASSVGGRGETQYF; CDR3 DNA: TGTGCCAGCAGCGTAGGCGGCAGGGGAGAGACCCAGTACTTC
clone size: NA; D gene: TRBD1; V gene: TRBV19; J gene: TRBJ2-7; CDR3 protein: CASTNTGGREQYF; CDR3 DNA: TGTGCCAGTACCAATACAGGGGGCCGGGAGCAGTACTTC
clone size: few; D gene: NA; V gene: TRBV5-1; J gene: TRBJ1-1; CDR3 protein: CASAREGGGMNTEAFF; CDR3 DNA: TGCGCCAGCGCTCGGGAGGGGGGGGGTATGAACACTGAAGCTTTCTTT
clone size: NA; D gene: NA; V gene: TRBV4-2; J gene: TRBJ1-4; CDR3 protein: CASSQPGEASPEKLFF; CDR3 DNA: TGTGCCAGCAGCCAGCCCGGGGAGGCATCGCCTGAAAAACTGTTTTTT
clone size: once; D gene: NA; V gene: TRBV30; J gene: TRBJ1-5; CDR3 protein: CAWSDPGGYQPQHF; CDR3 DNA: TGTGCCTGGAGTGACCCCGGCGGCTATCAGCCCCAGCATTTT
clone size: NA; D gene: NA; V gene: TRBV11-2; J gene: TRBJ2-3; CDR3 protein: CASSSLRGGVSTDTQYF; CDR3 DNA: TGTGCCAGCAGCTCCTTGAGGGGCGGGGTGAGCACAGATACGCAGTATTTT
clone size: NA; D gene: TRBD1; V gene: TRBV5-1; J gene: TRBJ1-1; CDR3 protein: CASSSIPGTGVMNTEAFF; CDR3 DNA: TGCGCCAGCAGCTCAATTCCCGGGACAGGGGTTATGAACACTGAAGCTTTCTTT
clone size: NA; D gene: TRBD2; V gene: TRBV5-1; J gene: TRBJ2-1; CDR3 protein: CASSLWASGRSYNEQFF; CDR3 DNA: TGCGCCAGCAGCTTGTGGGCTAGCGGGAGGTCATACAATGAGCAGTTCTTC
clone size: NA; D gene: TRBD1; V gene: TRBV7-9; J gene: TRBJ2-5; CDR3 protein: CASSLARTGEETQYF; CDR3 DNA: TGTGCCAGCAGCTTAGCGAGGACAGGGGAAGAGACCCAGTACTTC
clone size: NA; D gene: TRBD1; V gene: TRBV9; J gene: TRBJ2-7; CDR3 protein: CASSLGQGYHEQYF; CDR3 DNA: TGTGCCAGCAGCCTGGGACAGGGTTACCACGAGCAGTACTTC
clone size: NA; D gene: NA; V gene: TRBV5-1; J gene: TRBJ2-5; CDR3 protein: CASSLGTEETQYF; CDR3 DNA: TGCGCCAGCAGCTTGGGGACAGAAGAGACCCAGTACTTC
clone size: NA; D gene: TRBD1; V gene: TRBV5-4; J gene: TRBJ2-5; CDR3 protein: CASSLGAGGRETQYF; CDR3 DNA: TGTGCCAGCAGCTTGGGGGCAGGGGGCAGGGAGACCCAGTACTTC
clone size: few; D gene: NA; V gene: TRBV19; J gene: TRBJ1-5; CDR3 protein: CASSISRVSNQPQHF; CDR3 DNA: TGTGCCAGTAGTATAAGTCGAGTTAGCAATCAGCCCCAGCATTTT